This is a list of T cell receptor beta chains from one sample in a study of shared clonotypes between healthy human individuals. Profiled with immunoSEQ multiplex PCR; TCRdb holds only in-frame clones, not every one. Altogether nearly 500,000 clones are present, roughly four fifths being singletons, with the ten largest covering approximately 12%. Sequences were obtained from PBMCs. These receptors were obtained from a woman between 35 and 50 years old in good health. Some clones in this sample may be carry-over from other donors' samples. CDR3s include the opening cysteine and the closing phenylalanine or tryptophan. A D gene is named only where the DNA matches it firmly. Expanded clones get a size class; other rows say once, few or many, or leave the size out.

cdr3_aa cdr3_nt v_call d_call clone_size cdr3_length j_call
CASSLFSGELFF TGTGCCAGCAGTTTGTTCTCCGGGGAGCTGTTTTTT TRBV28 NA NA 12 TRBJ2-2
CASSYDRVPFNYGYTF TGTGCCAGCAGCTATGACAGGGTTCCATTTAACTATGGCTACACCTTC TRBV7-2 TRBD1 NA 16 TRBJ1-2
CASRLTGLHEQYF TGTGCCAGCAGGCTGACAGGGTTACACGAGCAGTACTTC TRBV6-5 TRBD1 NA 13 TRBJ2-7
CASSQGETETQYF TGTGCCAGCAGCCAAGGGGAAACAGAGACCCAGTACTTC TRBV4-2 NA NA 13 TRBJ2-5
CASSWALGPTSTEAFF TGTGCCAGCAGCTGGGCTCTGGGTCCTACGAGCACTGAAGCTTTCTTT TRBV11-2 NA NA 16 TRBJ1-1
CASSRGGFYEQYF TGTGCCAGCAGCCGGGGGGGGTTCTACGAGCAGTACTTC TRBV5-4 TRBD2 NA 13 TRBJ2-7
CASRRQGDEQYF TGCGCCAGCAGGCGACAGGGTGACGAGCAGTACTTC TRBV5-1 TRBD1 once 12 TRBJ2-7
CASRAAGVPEAFF TGTGCCAGCAGAGCCGCGGGGGTTCCTGAAGCTTTCTTT TRBV7-3 NA NA 13 TRBJ1-1
CASSPPTSGRAGGETQYF TGTGCCAGCAGCCCGCCGACTAGCGGGAGGGCCGGCGGAGAGACCCAGTACTTC TRBV7-2 TRBD2 NA 18 TRBJ2-5
CAWSRGLQPQHF TGTGCCTGGAGTAGGGGTTTGCAGCCCCAGCATTTT TRBV30 NA few 12 TRBJ1-5
CASSVAWGRTSGSREQFF TGTGCCAGCAGCGTAGCCTGGGGGAGGACTAGCGGGAGTAGGGAGCAGTTCTTC TRBV9 TRBD2 NA 18 TRBJ2-1
CAWQGRGGNEQYF TGTGCCTGGCAGGGAAGGGGAGGCAACGAGCAGTACTTC TRBV30 NA NA 13 TRBJ2-7
CASSSTIEAGSQYF TGCGCCAGCAGCTCTACGATCGAAGCGGGGAGCCAGTACTTC TRBV5-1 TRBD2 NA 14 TRBJ2-5
CASSFNYEQYF TGTGCCAGCAGTTTTAACTACGAGCAGTACTTC TRBV28 NA NA 11 TRBJ2-7
CATSRTGQGASNEKLFF TGTGCCACCAGCAGGACCGGACAGGGGGCCTCTAATGAAAAACTGTTTTTT TRBV15 TRBD1 NA 17 TRBJ1-4
CASRGLAFYEQYF TGTGCCAGCAGGGGACTGGCCTTCTACGAGCAGTACTTC TRBV6-5 NA NA 13 TRBJ2-7
CASSYKGTSGEKLFF TGTGCCAGCAGTTACAAGGGGACCTCGGGTGAAAAACTGTTTTTT TRBV6-5 NA NA 15 TRBJ1-4
CATSVGDTQETQYF TGTGCCACCTCCGTAGGAGACACCCAAGAGACCCAGTACTTC TRBV10-3 NA NA 14 TRBJ2-5
CASSLVTSYNTGELFF TGTGCCAGCAGCTTGGTGACTAGCTATAACACCGGGGAGCTGTTTTTT TRBV5-8 TRBD2 NA 16 TRBJ2-2
CASSRELGELGYEQYF TGTGCCAGCAGCAGGGAGTTGGGGGAGTTGGGGTACGAGCAGTACTTC TRBV21-1 NA NA 16 TRBJ2-7
CASMRLAGSTDTQYF TGTGCCAGCATGAGACTAGCGGGCAGCACAGATACGCAGTATTTT TRBV5-6 TRBD2 NA 15 TRBJ2-3
CASSLGSAVGAKNIQYF TGTGCCAGCAGCTTAGGCTCGGCAGTCGGAGCCAAAAACATTCAGTACTTC TRBV13 NA NA 17 TRBJ2-4
CATIEPGGPGEQFF TGTGCCACCATCGAACCGGGAGGGCCTGGTGAGCAGTTCTTC TRBV15 TRBD2 many 14 TRBJ2-1
CASSLDRARARDTQYF TGTGCCAGCAGCTTAGACAGAGCCAGGGCCCGGGATACGCAGTATTTT TRBV5-4 NA NA 16 TRBJ2-3
CASSPNRSGANVLTF TGTGCCAGCAGCCCAAACAGATCTGGGGCCAACGTCCTGACTTTC TRBV27 NA NA 15 TRBJ2-6
CASSVVSGHEQFF TGTGCCAGCAGCGTAGTTTCGGGGCATGAGCAGTTCTTC TRBV9 NA NA 13 TRBJ2-1
CASRGTGPTTEAFF TGTGCCAGCAGGGGGACAGGCCCAACTACTGAAGCTTTCTTT TRBV28 TRBD1 NA 14 TRBJ1-1
CASRKGQTISYEQYF TGTGCCAGCAGAAAGGGACAGACGATCTCCTACGAGCAGTACTTC TRBV6-5 TRBD1 NA 15 TRBJ2-7
CASSFGGSRAQFF TGTGCCAGCAGTTTTGGGGGCTCTAGGGCGCAGTTCTTC TRBV27 NA NA 13 TRBJ2-1
CAWSATSNRLGYEQYF TGTGCCTGGAGTGCCACATCAAATCGTCTGGGGTACGAGCAGTACTTC TRBV30 NA NA 16 TRBJ2-7
CAWTTTNEKLFF TGTGCCTGGACAACCACTAATGAAAAACTGTTTTTT TRBV30 NA few 12 TRBJ1-4
CASSQRRESPLHF TGCGCCAGCAGCCAACGACGGGAGTCACCCCTCCACTTT TRBV4-1 NA NA 13 TRBJ1-6
CAITTDAGGDEQFF TGTGCCATCACCACGGACGCAGGGGGTGATGAGCAGTTCTTC TRBV10-3 TRBD1 NA 14 TRBJ2-1
CAWRGAGPVNEQFF TGTGCCTGGAGAGGAGCGGGACCTGTCAATGAGCAGTTCTTC TRBV30 TRBD2 NA 14 TRBJ2-1
CAGERAGTQYF TGTGCGGGGGAAAGGGCTGGGACCCAGTACTTC TRBV30 NA NA 11 TRBJ2-5
CASSSRHVYEQYF TGTGCCAGCAGCTCAAGACACGTCTACGAGCAGTACTTC TRBV28 NA NA 13 TRBJ2-7
CASTGGTGPRGYTF TGTGCCAGCACCGGGGGGACGGGCCCCCGGGGCTACACCTTC TRBV7-2 NA NA 14 TRBJ1-2
CASSVPTGADTQYF TGTGCCAGCAGCGTCCCGACAGGGGCAGATACGCAGTATTTT TRBV9 TRBD1 NA 14 TRBJ2-3
CASSPTETRPQFF TGTGCCAGCAGCCCCACCGAGACTAGACCGCAGTTCTTC TRBV6-1 NA NA 13 TRBJ2-1
CASSQRSGATYEQYF TGTGCCAGCTCACAACGTTCCGGGGCGACCTACGAGCAGTACTTC TRBV18 NA NA 15 TRBJ2-7
CAIKAQDEYEQYF TGTGCCATCAAGGCCCAGGATGAATACGAGCAGTACTTC TRBV10-3 NA NA 13 TRBJ2-7
CASSQQGGGANVLTF TGCGCCAGCAGCCAGCAGGGAGGTGGGGCCAACGTCCTGACTTTC TRBV5-1 NA NA 15 TRBJ2-6
CASSPIRGRTDEQYF TGTGCCAGCTCACCGATACGCGGGAGGACCGACGAGCAGTACTTC TRBV18 TRBD2 NA 15 TRBJ2-7
CASSRSTSGSVLDTQYF TGTGCCAGCAGCCGGAGTACTAGCGGGAGTGTTCTGGATACGCAGTATTTT TRBV11-2 TRBD2 NA 17 TRBJ2-3
CAWGMPGLAGGEDEQYF TGTGCCTGGGGGATGCCGGGACTAGCGGGAGGGGAGGACGAGCAGTACTTC TRBV30 TRBD2 NA 17 TRBJ2-7
CSVETGHGYTF TGCAGCGTTGAAACGGGACATGGCTACACCTTC TRBV29-1 NA NA 11 TRBJ1-2
CASRPIQGREQPQHF TGTGCCAGCAGACCAATACAGGGAAGGGAGCAGCCCCAGCATTTT TRBV7-9 NA NA 15 TRBJ1-5
CASSSTSGSRGKNIQYF TGTGCCAGCAGTTCGACTAGCGGGAGCAGAGGCAAAAACATTCAGTACTTC TRBV28 TRBD2 NA 17 TRBJ2-4
CASSSMGVGLSGYTF TGTGCCAGCAGCTCGATGGGGGTAGGGCTTTCAGGCTACACCTTC TRBV7-9 NA NA 15 TRBJ1-2
CASSLVGNTEAFF TGTGCCAGCAGCTTAGTGGGGAACACTGAAGCTTTCTTT TRBV11-2 NA NA 13 TRBJ1-1
CASSPTTGFQETQYF TGTGCCAGCAGCCCGACGACAGGGTTCCAAGAGACCCAGTACTTC TRBV9 TRBD1 NA 15 TRBJ2-5
CASSYGQGASYEQYF TGTGCCAGCAGTTACGGGCAGGGGGCCTCCTACGAGCAGTACTTC TRBV6-6 TRBD1 NA 15 TRBJ2-7
CASSVAPGTVDEQYF TGTGCCAGCAGCGTAGCTCCCGGGACTGTCGACGAGCAGTACTTC TRBV9 NA NA 15 TRBJ2-7